This T cell receptor beta chain emerged from a study of T cells in Graves' hyperthyroidism and ophthalmopathy. General study points: Blood also held most thyroid clonotypes expanded beyond 0.001. The model's output predicted ophthalmopathy at a median of roughly 6 months prior to onset.

For the diagnoses, clinical symptoms, serum thyroxine and TRAb, thyroid ultrasound and orbital computed tomography were used. The ends were cut back, 4 bases at V and 7 bases at J, with 14 bases in the middle. This CDR3 spans 13 amino acids. Germline CDR1 and CDR2: SGHDN and FVKESK. This clonotype occurred many times. Its cognate antigen is unknown. Amplification yielded TCR beta CDR3 regions, with RNA transcripts as the source. TCR CDR3 underwent first-round RT-PCR with the HTBI primer set. TCRdb re-called the multiplex PCR reads through MiXCR, storing one row per CDR3 protein. The table shows about 570,000 distinct CDR3 sequences, with 35% to 55% occurring only once.

What was sequenced was peripheral blood or thyroid tissue (not recorded which). The clonotype comes from an adult woman with Graves' disease, either hyperthyroidism or ophthalmopathy (not recorded which). The V and J genes are TRBV14 and TRBJ2-7; D is unclear. The CDR3 nucleotides read TGTGCCAGCAGCCTCCTACAAGTGGGGGAGCAGTACTTC. Translation: CASSLLQVGEQYF.